This TCR beta chain was identified in a study of cytomegalovirus exposure and HLA in healthy donors. A word on this clone: Germline and junction disagree at one end, which may indicate a read error.

13 Jbeta primers and 60 Vbeta primers were used for the PCR. Data came from immunoSEQ multiplex PCR; TCRdb stores just in-frame clones and leaves some out. This sample has under 200,000 clones; more than 60% occur once, and the top ten carry more than 1.1%. The CDR3 is 14 residues long. The germline gives CDR1 SSHAT, CDR2 FNYEAQ (reference sequence). Sequencing was carried out using PBMCs. J is TRBJ2-6 and V is TRBV7-7; tentatively, D is TRBD1 (6 bases). The TCR comes from a woman aged 25 to 39 in good health and CMV-seronegative. The CDR3 nucleotides read TGTGCTAGCAGCCCCCTCGTGGACAGCAACGTCCTGACTTTC. This sequence encodes CASSPLVDSNVLTF.